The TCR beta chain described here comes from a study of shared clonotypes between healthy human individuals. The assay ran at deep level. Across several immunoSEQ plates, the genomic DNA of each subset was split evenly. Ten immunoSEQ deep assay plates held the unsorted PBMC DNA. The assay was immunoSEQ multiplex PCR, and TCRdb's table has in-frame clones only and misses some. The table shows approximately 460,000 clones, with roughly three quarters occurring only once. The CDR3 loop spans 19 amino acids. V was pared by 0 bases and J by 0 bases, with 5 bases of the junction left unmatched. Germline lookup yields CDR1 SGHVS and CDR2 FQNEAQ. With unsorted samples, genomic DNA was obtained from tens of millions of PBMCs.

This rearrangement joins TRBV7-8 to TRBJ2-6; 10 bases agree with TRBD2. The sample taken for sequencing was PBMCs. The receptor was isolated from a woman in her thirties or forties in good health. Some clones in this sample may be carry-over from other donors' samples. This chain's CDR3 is CASSLARTSGSSGANVLTF. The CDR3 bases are TGTGCCAGCAGCTTAGCGCGGACTAGCGGTAGCTCTGGGGCCAACGTCCTGACTTTC.